This entry lists 21 T cell receptor beta chains sequenced from one sample in a study of T cell responses to AZD1222 COVID-19 vaccine. Libraries were prepared by immunoSEQ multiplex PCR; TCRdb keeps only in-frame clonotypes and omits some of them. The sample includes about 150,000 clones, approximately 90% of them seen just once. This sample comprised peripheral blood, obtained on day 0 of AZD1222 vaccination. Receptor source: an adult in good health.

The rearrangement joins TRBV5-1 to TRBJ2-2, with TRBD1 as a possible D gene (5 bases). V lost 0 bases and J lost 6, with 9 bases in between. The germline V gene encodes CDR1 SGHRS and CDR2 YFSETQ. This CDR3 contains 14 residues. The CDR3 region has the DNA TGCGCCAGCAGCTTGGCCATCAGGGCCGGGGAGCTGTTTTTT. Translating it yields CASSLAIRAGELFF.

The gene calls are TRBV6-5 and TRBJ2-2; 9 bases are shared with TRBD1. The V and J ends lost 8 bases and 1 base, in that order; junction bases with no gene match: 5. This CDR3 has 15 amino acids. Germline V gene data show CDR1 as MNHEY and CDR2 as SVGAGI. Here the CDR3 DNA reads TGTGCCAGCCGGGACAGGGCGGGGAACACCGGGGAGCTGTTTTTT. Protein: CASRDRAGNTGELFF.

This chain joins TRBV6-6 and TRBJ1-1; D unresolved. V shed 4 bases and J shed 4 bases, with 19 bases lying between them. CDR1 MNHNY and CDR2 SVGAGI come from the germline V gene (reference sequence). The CDR3 totals 16 residues. The CDR3 here is CASSSEGYGSGTEAFF. The CDR3 nucleotides read TGTGCCAGCAGTTCTGAAGGGTATGGTTCGGGCACTGAAGCTTTCTTT.

The V call is TRBV7-8, the J call TRBJ1-5; D possibly corresponds to TRBD1 (6 bases). Germline values: CDR1 SGHVS, CDR2 FQNEAQ. Trimming shortened V by 5 bases and J by 4 bases, and 21 bases separated the two germline ends. This CDR3 is 17 amino acids long. DNA of the CDR3: TGTGCCAGCAGCCCACGGGGCAGGGGTCTTAGTAATCAGCCCCAGCATTTT. This codes for CASSPRGRGLSNQPQHF.

This chain uses TRBV6-2 or TRBV6-3 with TRBJ1-2; D perhaps matches TRBD1 (5 bases). The CDR3 is 14 residues long. From germline, CDR1 is MNHEY and CDR2 SVGEGT. Trimming pared 0 bases from V and 8 bases from J, leaving 13 bases between. This CDR3 is CASSYSAGTGGYTF. The CDR3 DNA reads TGTGCCAGCAGTTACTCGGCGGGGACGGGAGGCTACACCTTC.

This clone has more than one count but fewer than ten. The chain links TRBV7-2 to TRBJ2-7; D uncertain. The CDR3 length is 12 residues. The V gene's germline CDR1 is SGHTA and CDR2 FQGNSA. V lost 2 bases, J lost 6 bases, and 8 bases lay in between. CDR3 sequence: CASSLRNGEQYF. DNA for the CDR3: TGTGCCAGCAGCTTAAGGAACGGCGAGCAGTACTTC.

The genes are TRBV5-1 and TRBJ1-2; TRBD1 is a possible D gene (6 bases). Germline loops: CDR1 SGHRS, CDR2 YFSETQ. This CDR3 region has 13 residues. V lost 4 bases and J lost 8, with 15 bases in between. The CDR3 loop is CASSTQGSEGYTF. The CDR3 DNA reads TGCGCCAGCAGCACACAGGGTTCTGAGGGCTACACCTTC. Full variable domain (missing parts from reference TRBV5-1 and TRBJ1-2): KAGVTQTPRYLIKTRGQQVTLSCSPISGHRSVSWYQQTPGQGLQFLFEYFSETQRNKGNFPGRFSGRQFSNSRSEMNVSTLELGDSALYLCASSTQGSEGYTFGSGTRLTVV.

The CDR3 here is CAIRGQGGDTEAFF. CDR3 DNA: TGTGCCATCAGGGGACAGGGAGGGGACACTGAAGCTTTCTTT. V gene TRBV10-3 combines with J gene TRBJ1-1, with 9 positions matching TRBD1. Looked up from germline, CDR1 is ENHRY and CDR2 is SYGVKD. The junction had 5 bases not matched to a gene; V was cut back by 6 bases and J by 3 bases. This CDR3 contains 14 residues.

This chain connects TRBV4-3 to TRBJ2-7; D could derive from TRBD1 or TRBD2 (6 bases each). CDR1 and CDR2 (germline): LGHNA, YSLEER. Trimming cost V 1 base and J 7 bases, with 17 bases left between them. This CDR3 region has 15 residues. CDR3 protein: CASSQGVGGTGEQYF. The CDR3 nucleotides read TGCGCCAGCAGCCAAGGCGTAGGGGGGACGGGTGAGCAGTACTTC.

The chain links TRBV7-2 to TRBJ1-4, with 12 bases that match TRBD1. CDR3 length: 17 amino acids. The V and J ends lost 2 bases and 8 bases, in that order; junction bases with no gene match: 9. Germline assignment: CDR1 SGHTA and CDR2 FQGNSA. The CDR3 protein is CASSLYFGTGGKEKLFF. The DNA of the CDR3 is TGTGCCAGCAGCTTATATTTCGGGACAGGGGGCAAGGAAAAACTGTTTTTT.

CDR3 loop: CASSPGGVSEAFF. CDR3 coding DNA: TGTGCCAGCTCACCAGGGGGCGTCTCTGAAGCTTTCTTT. The V gene is TRBV18, the J gene TRBJ1-1; a weak D match, TRBD1 (6 bases). This CDR3 contains 13 residues. Trimming shortened V by 2 bases and J by 6 bases, and 10 bases separated the two germline ends. Germline V CDR1 and CDR2: KGHSH, LQKENI.

This chain connects TRBV11-3 to TRBJ1-1; possible D gene TRBD1, 6 bases. CDR3 length: 13 residues. The germline gives CDR1 SGHNT, CDR2 YENEEA. Trimming removed 3 bases at V and 6 bases at J, with 11 bases between. CDR3 sequence (DNA): TGTGCCAGCAGCTTGGGGGGCCGTTCTGAAGCTTTCTTT. As protein: CASSLGGRSEAFF.

For the CDR3, the DNA is TGTGCCAGCTCAAGCGGGCTTCCCAATCAGCCCCAGCATTTT. Its protein is CASSSGLPNQPQHF. V gene TRBV19 combines with J gene TRBJ1-5, with D unclear. The germline V gene has CDR1 LNHDA and CDR2 SQIVND (reference sequence). This CDR3 region has 14 residues. V was trimmed by 9 bases and J by 3 bases, leaving 15 bases between them.

The CDR3 DNA reads as TGCGCCAGCAGCCACCCGGACAGGAAAGAGACCCAGTACTTC. Translated: CASSHPDRKETQYF. This chain joins TRBV4-1 and TRBJ2-5; TRBD1 matches at 7 bases. J lost 3 bases, V lost 3 bases, and 4 bases had no gene match. Looked up from germline, CDR1 is MGHRA and CDR2 is YSYEKL. The CDR3 length is 14 residues.

The gene calls are TRBV12-5 and TRBJ2-3, with 7 nucleotides matching TRBD1. This CDR3 has 15 amino acids. V gave up 6 bases and J gave up 3 bases; unmatched junction bases: 9. Germline values: CDR1 LGHNT, CDR2 FRNRAP. In nucleotides, the CDR3 is TGTGCTAGTGGGCCTGGGGCAGGGGGTACAGATACGCAGTATTTT. Translating it yields CASGPGAGGTDTQYF.

The rearrangement joins TRBV6-2 or TRBV6-3 to TRBJ1-5; 7 bases agree with TRBD1. Germline values: CDR1 MNHEY, CDR2 SVGEGT. V dropped 2 bases and J dropped 3; count of bases not matched to a gene: 4. This CDR3 region has 15 residues. The CDR3 coding sequence is TGTGCCAGCAGTTACGGGACAGCCCTCAATCAGCCCCAGCATTTT. Residues: CASSYGTALNQPQHF.

The chain recombines TRBV4-3 with TRBJ1-1; 8 positions agree with TRBD1. V dropped 7 bases and J dropped 2; count of bases not matched to a gene: 6. The CDR3 spans 14 residues. Germline values: CDR1 LGHNA, CDR2 YSLEER. This CDR3 is CASNQGAGNTEAFF. The CDR3 DNA reads as TGCGCCAGCAACCAGGGGGCGGGTAACACTGAAGCTTTCTTT.

The CDR3 spells CASSVETTGVAGNTIYF. The CDR3 coding sequence is TGTGCCAGCAGCGTAGAAACGACAGGGGTTGCTGGAAACACCATATATTTT. The chain carries TRBV9 and TRBJ1-3; 8 bases line up with TRBD1. The J segment lost 2 bases and the V segment lost 0 bases, leaving 7 bases of the junction unmatched. Germline V gene data show CDR1 as SGDLS and CDR2 as YYNGEE. The CDR3 loop spans 17 amino acids.

J is TRBJ1-2 and V is TRBV5-1; maybe TRBD1 (5 bases). The CDR3 totals 14 residues. Trimming removed 0 bases from V and 3 bases from J, with 9 bases in between. The germline V gene has CDR1 SGHRS and CDR2 YFSETQ. The CDR3 nucleotides are TGCGCCAGCAGCTTGGCGGGACGGGACTATGGCTACACCTTC. It codes for CASSLAGRDYGYTF.

J is TRBJ2-1 and V is TRBV3-1 (or the pseudogene TRBV3-2); 9 nucleotides align to TRBD2. CDR1 and CDR2 (germline): LGHDT, YNNKEL (reference sequence). The V segment lost 2 bases and the J segment 1 base; nucleotides outside the gene matches: 3. This CDR3 spans 16 amino acids. The CDR3 DNA reads TGTGCCAGCAGCCAAACGCGGGGGGGTTCCTACAATGAGCAGTTCTTC. It translates to CASSQTRGGSYNEQFF.

The chain is built from TRBV12-3 or TRBV12-4 and TRBJ1-5; D is ambiguous. V was pared by 4 bases and J by 11 bases, with 12 bases between. The CDR3 extends over 12 amino acids. The CDR3 reads CASSSGVAAQHF. The DNA of the CDR3 is TGTGCCAGCAGTTCCGGGGTGGCGGCCCAGCATTTT.